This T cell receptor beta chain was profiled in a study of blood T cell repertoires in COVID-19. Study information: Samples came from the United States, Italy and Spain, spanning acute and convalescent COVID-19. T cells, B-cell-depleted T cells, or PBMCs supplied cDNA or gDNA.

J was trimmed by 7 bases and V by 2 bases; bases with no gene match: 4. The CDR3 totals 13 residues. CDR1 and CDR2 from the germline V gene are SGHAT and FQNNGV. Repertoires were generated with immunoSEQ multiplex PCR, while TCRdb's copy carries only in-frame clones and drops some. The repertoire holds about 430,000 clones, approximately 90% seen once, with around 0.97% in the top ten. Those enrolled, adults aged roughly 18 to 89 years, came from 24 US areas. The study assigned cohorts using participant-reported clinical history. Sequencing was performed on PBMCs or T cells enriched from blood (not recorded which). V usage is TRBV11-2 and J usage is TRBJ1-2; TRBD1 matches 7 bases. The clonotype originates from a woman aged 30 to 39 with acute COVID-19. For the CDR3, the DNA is TGTGCCAGCAGCTTAAGTAACAGGGGTGGCTACACCTTC. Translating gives CASSLSNRGGYTF.